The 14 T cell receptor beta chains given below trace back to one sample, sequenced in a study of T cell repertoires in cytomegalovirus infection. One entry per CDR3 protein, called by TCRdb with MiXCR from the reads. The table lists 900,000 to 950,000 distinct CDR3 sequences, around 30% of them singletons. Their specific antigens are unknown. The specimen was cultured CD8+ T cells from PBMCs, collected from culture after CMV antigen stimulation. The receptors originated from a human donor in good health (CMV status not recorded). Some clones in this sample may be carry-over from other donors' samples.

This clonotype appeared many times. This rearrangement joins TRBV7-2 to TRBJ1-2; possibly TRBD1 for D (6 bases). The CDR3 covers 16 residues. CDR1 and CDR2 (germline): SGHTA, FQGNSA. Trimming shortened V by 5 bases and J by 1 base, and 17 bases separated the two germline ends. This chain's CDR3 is CASSRWDTLHNYGYTF. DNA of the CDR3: TGTGCCAGCAGCCGTTGGGACACTCTTCATAACTATGGCTACACCTTC.

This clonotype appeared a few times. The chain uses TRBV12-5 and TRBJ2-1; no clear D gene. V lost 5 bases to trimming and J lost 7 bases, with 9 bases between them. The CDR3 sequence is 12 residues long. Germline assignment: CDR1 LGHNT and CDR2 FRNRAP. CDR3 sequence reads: CASGPSLNEQFF. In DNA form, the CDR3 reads TGTGCTAGTGGTCCCTCTCTGAATGAGCAGTTCTTC.

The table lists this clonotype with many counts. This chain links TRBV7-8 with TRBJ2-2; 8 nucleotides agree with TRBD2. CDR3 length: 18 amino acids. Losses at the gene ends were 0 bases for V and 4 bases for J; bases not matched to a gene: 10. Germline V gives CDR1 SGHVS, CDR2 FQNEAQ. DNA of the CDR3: TGTGCCAGCAGCTTAGCGGGTTACGGGGGGGCCGCCACCGGGGAGCTGTTTTTT. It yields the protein CASSLAGYGGAATGELFF.

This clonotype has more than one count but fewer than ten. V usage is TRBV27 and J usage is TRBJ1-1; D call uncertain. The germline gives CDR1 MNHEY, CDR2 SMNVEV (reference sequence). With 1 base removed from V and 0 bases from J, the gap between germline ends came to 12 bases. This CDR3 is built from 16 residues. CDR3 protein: CASSLFPLPMNTEAFF. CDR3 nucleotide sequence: TGTGCCAGCAGTTTATTCCCTCTGCCAATGAACACTGAAGCTTTCTTT.

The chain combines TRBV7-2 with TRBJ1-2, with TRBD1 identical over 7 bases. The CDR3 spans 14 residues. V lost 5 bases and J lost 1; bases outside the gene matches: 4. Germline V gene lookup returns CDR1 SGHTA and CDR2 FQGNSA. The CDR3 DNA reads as TGTGCCAGCAGCCGGGGACAGAGTAACTATGGCTACACCTTC. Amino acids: CASSRGQSNYGYTF.

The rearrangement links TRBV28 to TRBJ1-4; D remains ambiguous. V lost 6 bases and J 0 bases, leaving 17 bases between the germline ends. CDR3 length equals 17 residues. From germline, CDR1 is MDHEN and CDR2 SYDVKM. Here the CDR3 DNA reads TGTGCCAGCAGGGCCGTCCGCGGGGTCGCAACTAATGAAAAACTGTTTTTT. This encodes CASRAVRGVATNEKLFF.

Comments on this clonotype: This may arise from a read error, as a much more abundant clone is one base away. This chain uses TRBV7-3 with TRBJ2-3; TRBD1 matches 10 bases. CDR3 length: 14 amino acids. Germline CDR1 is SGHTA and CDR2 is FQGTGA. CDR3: CTSSQGTGEDTQYF. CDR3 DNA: TGTACCAGCAGCCAGGGGACAGGGGAGGATACGCAGTATTTT.

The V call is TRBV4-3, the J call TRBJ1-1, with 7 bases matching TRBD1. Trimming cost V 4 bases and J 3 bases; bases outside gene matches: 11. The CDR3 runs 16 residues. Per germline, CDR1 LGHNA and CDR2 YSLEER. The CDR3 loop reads CASSLGQDLVYTEAFF. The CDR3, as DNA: TGCGCCAGCAGCCTAGGACAGGATCTCGTGTACACTGAAGCTTTCTTT.

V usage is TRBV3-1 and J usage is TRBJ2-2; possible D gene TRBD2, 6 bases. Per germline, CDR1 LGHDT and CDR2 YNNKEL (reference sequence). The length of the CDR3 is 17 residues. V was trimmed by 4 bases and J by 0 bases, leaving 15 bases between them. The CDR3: CASSRTAGRTNTGELFF. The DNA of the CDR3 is TGTGCCAGCAGCCGAACCGCGGGACGAACGAACACCGGGGAGCTGTTTTTT.

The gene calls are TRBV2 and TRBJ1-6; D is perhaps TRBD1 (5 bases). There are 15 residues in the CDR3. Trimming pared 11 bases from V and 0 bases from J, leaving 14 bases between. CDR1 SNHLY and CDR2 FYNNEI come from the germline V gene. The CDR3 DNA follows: TGTGCCGGACATAAGGGGAGCTCCTATAATTCACCCCTCCACTTT. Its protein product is CAGHKGSSYNSPLHF.

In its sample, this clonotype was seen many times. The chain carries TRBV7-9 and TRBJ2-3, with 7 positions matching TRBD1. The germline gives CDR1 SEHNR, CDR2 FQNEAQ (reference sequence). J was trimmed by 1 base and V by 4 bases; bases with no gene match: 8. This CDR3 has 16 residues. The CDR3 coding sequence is TGTGCCAGCAGCTCCCCGACAGGGATTGGCACAGATACGCAGTATTTT. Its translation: CASSSPTGIGTDTQYF. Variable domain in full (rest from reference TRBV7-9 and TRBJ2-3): DTGVSQNPRHKITKRGQNVTFRCDPISEHNRLYWYRQTLGQGPEFLTYFQNEAQLEKSRLLSDRFSAERPKGSFSTLEIQRTEQGDSAMYLCASSSPTGIGTDTQYFGPGTRLTVL.

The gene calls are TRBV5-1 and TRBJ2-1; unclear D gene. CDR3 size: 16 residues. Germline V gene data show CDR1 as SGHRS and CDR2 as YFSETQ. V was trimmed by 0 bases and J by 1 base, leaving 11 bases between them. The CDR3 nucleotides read TGCGCCAGCAGCTTGGCCGGCAGAAGATCCTACAATGAGCAGTTCTTC. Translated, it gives CASSLAGRRSYNEQFF.

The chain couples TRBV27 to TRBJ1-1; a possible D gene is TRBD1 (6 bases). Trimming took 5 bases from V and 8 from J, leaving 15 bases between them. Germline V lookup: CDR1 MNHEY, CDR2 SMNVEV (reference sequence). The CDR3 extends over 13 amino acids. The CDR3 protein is CASSVTRGIEAFF. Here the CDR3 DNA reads TGTGCCAGCAGTGTAACCAGGGGAATCGAAGCTTTCTTT.

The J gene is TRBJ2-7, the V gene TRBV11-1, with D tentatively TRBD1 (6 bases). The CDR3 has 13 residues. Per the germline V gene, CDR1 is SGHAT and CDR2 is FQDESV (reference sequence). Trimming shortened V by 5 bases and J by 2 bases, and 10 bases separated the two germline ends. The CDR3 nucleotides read TGTGCCAGCAGCGCGGACAGTACCTACGAGCAGTACGTC. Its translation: CASSADSTYEQYV.